Listed below are T cell receptor beta chains from one sample, sequenced in a study of T cell changes during pregnancy in multiple sclerosis. Data came from immunoSEQ multiplex PCR; TCRdb stores just in-frame clones and leaves some out. This sample has roughly 37,000 clones, with about 92% found just once. The sequencing used CD8+ T cells from peripheral blood mononuclear cells, collected before pregnancy. The receptors come from a female donor with multiple sclerosis, enrolled in a pregnancy study. CDR3s include the opening cysteine and the closing phenylalanine or tryptophan. The D gene is left open where the match is weak. Part of the rows lack a size; the others show once, few, many or a class for expanded clones.

abundance: -; d_gene: -; v_gene: TRBV27; j_gene: TRBJ1-2; CDR3nt: TGTGCCAGCAGTTTCGGCAGGGAGGGCTATGGCTACACCTTC; CDR3aa: CASSFGREGYGYTF
abundance: once; d_gene: -; v_gene: TRBV2; j_gene: TRBJ2-7; CDR3nt: TGTGCCAGCAAGGGAGGCTACGAGCAGTACTTC; CDR3aa: CASKGGYEQYF
abundance: -; d_gene: -; v_gene: TRBV30; j_gene: TRBJ2-6; CDR3nt: TGTGCCTGGAGTTTCACAGGGTTTTGGATCCCTGGGGCCAACGTCCTGACTTTC; CDR3aa: CAWSFTGFWIPGANVLTF
abundance: -; d_gene: TRBD2; v_gene: TRBV5-1; j_gene: TRBJ2-1; CDR3nt: TGCGCCAGCAGCTCCGGCGGGGGAGACTGCAATGAGCAGTTCTTC; CDR3aa: CASSSGGGDCNEQFF
abundance: -; d_gene: -; v_gene: TRBV7-9; j_gene: TRBJ2-1; CDR3nt: TGTGCCAGCAGTCCCCCGCGGGGCCTGGAGCAGTTCTTC; CDR3aa: CASSPPRGLEQFF
abundance: -; d_gene: TRBD1; v_gene: TRBV19; j_gene: TRBJ1-1; CDR3nt: TGTGCCAGTGCCTCGACAGGGGGTTTTTTGATGAACACTGAAGCTTTCTTT; CDR3aa: CASASTGGFLMNTEAFF
abundance: -; d_gene: TRBD2; v_gene: TRBV4-1; j_gene: TRBJ2-1; CDR3nt: TGCGCCAGCAGCCAAGAGGGACTATACAATGAGCAGTTCTTC; CDR3aa: CASSQEGLYNEQFF
abundance: -; d_gene: -; v_gene: TRBV6-5; j_gene: TRBJ2-7; CDR3nt: TGTGCCAGCAGTCCCCGGGACAACTACGAGCAGTACTTC; CDR3aa: CASSPRDNYEQYF
abundance: once; d_gene: TRBD1; v_gene: TRBV15; j_gene: TRBJ1-2; CDR3nt: TGTGCCACCAGCAGAGATAGGGAGACAGGGAAATGGTATGGCTACACCTTC; CDR3aa: CATSRDRETGKWYGYTF
abundance: -; d_gene: -; v_gene: TRBV9; j_gene: TRBJ1-2; CDR3nt: TGTGCCAGCAGCGATCAAAACAGGGAAGCTAACTATGGCTACACCTTC; CDR3aa: CASSDQNREANYGYTF
abundance: -; d_gene: TRBD1; v_gene: TRBV4-2; j_gene: TRBJ1-1; CDR3nt: TGTGCCAGCAGCCAAGGTGGGACAGGGAACACTGAAGCTTTCTTT; CDR3aa: CASSQGGTGNTEAFF
abundance: -; d_gene: TRBD2; v_gene: TRBV5-4; j_gene: TRBJ2-7; CDR3nt: TGTGCCAGCAGCTTGGGACTAGCGGGCCCCTCCTACGAGCAGTACTTC; CDR3aa: CASSLGLAGPSYEQYF
abundance: once; d_gene: -; v_gene: TRBV5-1; j_gene: TRBJ1-5; CDR3nt: TGCGCCAGCAGCTTGTCGTTCGGGACACGAAACGATCAGCCCCAGCATTTT; CDR3aa: CASSLSFGTRNDQPQHF
abundance: -; d_gene: TRBD1; v_gene: TRBV6-1; j_gene: TRBJ2-5; CDR3nt: TGTGCCAGCAGAAACAGACAGGGGGCAGAAGGGACCCAGTACTTC; CDR3aa: CASRNRQGAEGTQYF
abundance: once; d_gene: TRBD2; v_gene: TRBV28; j_gene: TRBJ2-3; CDR3nt: TGTGCCAGCAGTGGACTAGCGGGTGGCACAGATACGCAGTATTTT; CDR3aa: CASSGLAGGTDTQYF
abundance: -; d_gene: -; v_gene: TRBV9; j_gene: TRBJ1-5; CDR3nt: TGTGCCAGCAGCGCCGACGGGAACCAGGAGCCCCAGCATTTT; CDR3aa: CASSADGNQEPQHF